Reported below is one T cell receptor beta chain. Its antigen is not identified. V was pared by 5 bases and J by 4 bases, with 8 bases of the junction left unmatched. This CDR3 comprises 15 residues. Germline values: CDR1 SGHVS, CDR2 FNYEAQ. These data originate in a study of T-cell memory formation after mild COVID-19. Study as a whole: TCR clusters showed largely donor specificity. Study outcomes and limitations: In pre-infection memory, a portion of responding clones appeared, which suggested that cross-reactive memory joined.

Using its own MiXCR run on the 5' RACE reads, TCRdb lists one record per CDR3 protein. The sample has around 340,000 distinct CDR3 sequences; 13% are singletons. The source of this sequence is a man between 18 and 29 years old who had mild COVID-19 (a few samples of this study predate the infection). Cell type and time point are not known. This rearrangement joins TRBV7-6 to TRBJ1-2, with 9 positions matching TRBD1. Specimen: PBMCs or a T cell subset sorted from them (not recorded which). The CDR3 here is CASSMDRGPSYGYTF. CDR3 coding DNA: TGTGCCAGCAGCATGGACAGGGGCCCATCCTATGGCTACACCTTC.